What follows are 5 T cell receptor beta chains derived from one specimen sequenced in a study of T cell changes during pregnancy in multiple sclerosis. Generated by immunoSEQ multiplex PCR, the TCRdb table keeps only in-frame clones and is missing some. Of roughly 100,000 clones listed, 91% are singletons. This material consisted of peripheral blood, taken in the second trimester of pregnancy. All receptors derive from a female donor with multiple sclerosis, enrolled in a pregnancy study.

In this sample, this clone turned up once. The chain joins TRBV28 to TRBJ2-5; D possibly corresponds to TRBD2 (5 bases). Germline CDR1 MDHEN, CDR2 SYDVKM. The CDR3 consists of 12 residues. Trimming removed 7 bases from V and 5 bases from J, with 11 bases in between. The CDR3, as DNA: TGTGCCAGCACCGCGGGTTGGGAGACCCAGTACTTC. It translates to CASTAGWETQYF.

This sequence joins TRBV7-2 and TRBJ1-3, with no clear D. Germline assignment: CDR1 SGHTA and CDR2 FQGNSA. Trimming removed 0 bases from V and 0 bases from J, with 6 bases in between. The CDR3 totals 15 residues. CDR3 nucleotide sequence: TGTGCCAGCAGCTTAGCTACAGCCTCTGGAAACACCATATATTTT. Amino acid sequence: CASSLATASGNTIYF. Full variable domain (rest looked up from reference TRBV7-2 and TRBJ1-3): GAGVSQSPSNKVTEKGKDVELRCDPISGHTALYWYRQSLGQGLEFLIYFQGNSAPDKSGLPSDRFSAERTGGSVSTLTIQRTQQEDSAVYLCASSLATASGNTIYFGEGSWLTVV.

This chain's CDR3 is CASSSGRTAYQETQYF. DNA for the CDR3: TGTGCCAGCAGCTCGGGGCGGACAGCGTACCAAGAGACCCAGTACTTC. The rearrangement uses TRBV5-6 and TRBJ2-5, with D tentatively TRBD1 (6 bases). Trimming left V 3 bases short and J 0 bases short, with 15 bases between. The CDR3 is made up of 16 amino acids. Germline lookup yields CDR1 SGHDT and CDR2 YYEEEE.

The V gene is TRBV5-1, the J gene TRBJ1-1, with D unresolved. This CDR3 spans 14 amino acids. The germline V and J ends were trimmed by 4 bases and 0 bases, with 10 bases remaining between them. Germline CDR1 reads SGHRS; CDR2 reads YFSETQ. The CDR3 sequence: CASSLAVMNTEAFF. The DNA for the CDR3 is TGCGCCAGCAGCCTGGCGGTAATGAACACTGAAGCTTTCTTT.

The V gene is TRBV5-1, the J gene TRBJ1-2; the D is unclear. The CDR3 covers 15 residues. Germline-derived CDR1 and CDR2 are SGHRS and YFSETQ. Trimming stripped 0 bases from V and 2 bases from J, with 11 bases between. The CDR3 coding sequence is TGCGCCAGCAGCTTGGGACCAACTACGAACTATGGCTACACCTTC. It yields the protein CASSLGPTTNYGYTF. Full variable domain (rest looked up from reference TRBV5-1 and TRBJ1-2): KAGVTQTPRYLIKTRGQQVTLSCSPISGHRSVSWYQQTPGQGLQFLFEYFSETQRNKGNFPGRFSGRQFSNSRSEMNVSTLELGDSALYLCASSLGPTTNYGYTFGSGTRLTVV.